This is a list of T cell receptor beta chains from one sample in a study of CD8+ T cells in alopecia areata. Repertoires were generated with immunoSEQ multiplex PCR, while TCRdb's copy carries only in-frame clones and drops some. The repertoire holds under 350,000 clones, with about 62% as singletons. This specimen consisted of CD4+ T cells sorted from blood, obtained at week 24, from a patient treated with tofacitinib. These receptors were obtained from a human donor with alopecia areata. The CDR3 runs from the conserved cysteine through the conserved F or W. The order of the fields is J gene, clone size, D gene, V gene, CDR3 DNA, CDR3 protein. A D gene is named only where the DNA matches it firmly. Clone sizes are given selectively: once, few, many, or a class where the clone is expanded.

J: TRBJ2-5
size: NA
D: TRBD1
V: TRBV15
DNA: TGTGCCACCCGGACAGGGTTGGAGACCCAGTACTTC
CDR3: CATRTGLETQYF

J: TRBJ2-3
size: few
D: NA
V: TRBV10-3
DNA: TGTGCCATGTCCGCACGCCTACAAGCAGATACGCAGTATTTT
CDR3: CAMSARLQADTQYF

J: TRBJ2-5
size: NA
D: TRBD2
V: TRBV9
DNA: TGTGCCAGCAGCGCCCGGACTAGCGGGGGGGCTCAGTACTTC
CDR3: CASSARTSGGAQYF

J: TRBJ1-2
size: NA
D: NA
V: TRBV5-4
DNA: TGTGCCAGCGCCCTCGGAGGGTCTGAGGGCTACACCTTC
CDR3: CASALGGSEGYTF

J: TRBJ1-2
size: once
D: TRBD1
V: TRBV30
DNA: TGTGCCTGGAGAGGACAGGCTGTCTATGGCTACACCTTC
CDR3: CAWRGQAVYGYTF

J: TRBJ1-6
size: NA
D: TRBD1
V: TRBV7-2
DNA: TGTGCCAGCAGACCACAGACAGGGGTGGGTTCACCCCTCCACTTT
CDR3: CASRPQTGVGSPLHF

J: TRBJ2-7
size: NA
D: TRBD1
V: TRBV27
DNA: TGTGCCAGCAGTTGGAGCAGGGGGCGGACGGAGTACTTC
CDR3: CASSWSRGRTEYF

J: TRBJ2-7
size: NA
D: NA
V: TRBV29-1
DNA: TGCAGCGTTGAAGTGATGTCAGGGTCCAGGGAGCAGTACTTC
CDR3: CSVEVMSGSREQYF

J: TRBJ1-2
size: NA
D: TRBD1
V: TRBV30
DNA: TGTGCCTCCCACTCTAGGGGGCGCGGGGTCCGGGATGGCTACACCTTC
CDR3: CASHSRGRGVRDGYTF

J: TRBJ2-7
size: NA
D: NA
V: TRBV5-1
DNA: TGCGCCAGCAGCTTGGACAGGGCCTCCTACGAGCAGTACTTC
CDR3: CASSLDRASYEQYF

J: TRBJ1-4
size: NA
D: NA
V: TRBV14
DNA: TGTGCCAGCAGCCAAGGTTTCGGCAGAGTTAATGAAAAACTGTTTTTT
CDR3: CASSQGFGRVNEKLFF

J: TRBJ1-2
size: NA
D: NA
V: TRBV19
DNA: TGTGCCAGTAGTACGCAGACCTCCTATGGCTACACCTTC
CDR3: CASSTQTSYGYTF

J: TRBJ2-7
size: NA
D: NA
V: TRBV29-1
DNA: TGCAGCGTTGGGATTGGGACCGGCGAGCAGTACTTC
CDR3: CSVGIGTGEQYF

J: TRBJ1-2
size: few
D: NA
V: TRBV7-2
DNA: TGTGCCAGCAGCTTTCGCACAGCTTATGGCTACACCTTC
CDR3: CASSFRTAYGYTF

J: TRBJ1-1
size: NA
D: TRBD1
V: TRBV28
DNA: TGTGCCAGCAGGCCGACAGGGGCGAACACTGAAGCTTTCTTT
CDR3: CASRPTGANTEAFF

J: TRBJ1-2
size: NA
D: NA
V: TRBV7-2
DNA: TGTGCCAGCACTCAGGAGGGCAGGGCAGGCTATGGCTACACCTTC
CDR3: CASTQEGRAGYGYTF